The entry below gives a single T cell receptor (beta chain) sequence along with its context. Its cognate antigen is unknown. These data originate in a study of Graves' ophthalmopathy and Graves' hyperthyroidism. For the study at large: Hyperthyroidism was classified as stable if no ophthalmopathy occurred within 18 months of follow-up. Study outcomes and limitations: A 13-signature model separated ophthalmopathy from stable hyperthyroidism, reaching 85% to 90% sensitivity and roughly 84% specificity cross-validated.

Diagnosis was based on clinical symptoms, serum thyroxine, TRAb, thyroid ultrasound and orbital computed tomography. Germline lookup yields CDR1 MNHNY and CDR2 SVGAGI (reference sequence). The CDR3 covers 13 residues. With 9 bases removed from V and 8 bases from J, the gap between germline ends came to 16 bases. Scientists amplified the TCR beta CDR3 regions from RNA transcripts. HTBI primers were employed in first-round RT-PCR, then a second-round multiplex PCR followed. TCRdb fed the multiplex PCR reads into MiXCR, producing one record per CDR3 protein. The profile shows over a million distinct CDR3 sequences, about two fifths of them singletons.

Material: peripheral blood or thyroid tissue (not recorded which). The source of this sequence is an adult man with Graves' hyperthyroidism. The chain has TRBV6-6 and TRBJ1-4, with a possible D match to TRBD1 (5 bases). CDR3 residues: CASQGDEREKLFF. CDR3 DNA: TGTGCCAGTCAGGGCGACGAGAGGGAAAAACTGTTTTTT.